These 20 T cell receptor beta chains came from one sample sequenced in a study of T cell responses to AZD1222 COVID-19 vaccine. Repertoires were generated with immunoSEQ multiplex PCR, while TCRdb's copy carries only in-frame clones and drops some. The top ten hold over 15% of the sample, which has about 150,000 clones, about nine tenths seen once. This specimen was peripheral blood, taken on day 0 of AZD1222 vaccination. Receptor source: an adult in good health.

The CDR3 spells CASSLATARGNSPLHF. The CDR3 DNA sequence: TGTGCCAGCAGCTTGGCCACGGCCAGGGGAAATTCACCCCTCCACTTT. V is TRBV5-4 and J is TRBJ1-6; the D gene is possibly TRBD1 (6 bases). Germline V gene data show CDR1 as SGHNT and CDR2 as YYREEE (reference sequence). CDR3 length: 16 amino acids. The germline V and J ends were trimmed by 0 bases and 7 bases, with 14 bases remaining between them.

About this clone itself: A read error may account for a junction end that differs from germline. V gene TRBV7-7 combines with J gene TRBJ1-1, with D uncertain. This CDR3 has 13 amino acids. Germline V CDR1 and CDR2: SSHAT, FNYEAQ (reference sequence). This CDR3 reads CASSSALNTEAFF. The CDR3 region has the DNA TGTGCTAGCAGCTCAGCACTGAACACTGAAGCTTTCTTT.

CDR3 in amino acids: CASTSTANTEAFF. Here the CDR3 DNA reads TGTGCCAGCACCTCGACAGCCAACACTGAAGCTTTCTTT. The chain uses TRBV12-3 or TRBV12-4 and TRBJ1-1, with a weak D call TRBD1 (5 bases). Trimming stripped 7 bases from V and 2 bases from J, with 11 bases between. The CDR3 runs 13 residues.

The chain uses TRBV11-2 and TRBJ1-2; D perhaps matches TRBD1 (6 bases). CDR1 is SGHAT and CDR2 is FQNNGV in the germline V gene. This CDR3 is 13 amino acids long. V lost 5 bases and J 3 bases, leaving 10 bases between the germline ends. The CDR3 DNA reads TGTGCCAGCAGCGCGGGACAAGACTATGGCTACACCTTC. Its translation is CASSAGQDYGYTF. Together with reference TRBV11-2 and TRBJ1-2, the CDR3 gives the full variable domain: EAGVAQSPRYKIIEKRQSVAFWCNPISGHATLYWYQQILGQGPKLLIQFQNNGVVDDSQLPKDRFSAERLKGVDSTLKIQPAKLEDSAVYLCASSAGQDYGYTFGSGTRLTVV.

The V and J genes are TRBV15 and TRBJ2-5, with a weak D call TRBD1 (5 bases). V lost 9 bases to trimming and J lost 3 bases, with 20 bases between them. Germline assignment: CDR1 LNHNV and CDR2 YYDKDF (reference sequence). CDR3 size: 15 residues. The CDR3, as DNA: TGTGCCACGCAGGGAAGGTATGATTATGAAGAGACCCAGTACTTC. Encoded protein: CATQGRYDYEETQYF.

The genes are TRBV28 and TRBJ1-1; D uncertain. The CDR3 runs to 14 residues. Trimming removed 7 bases at V and 4 bases at J, with 16 bases between. The germline V gene has CDR1 MDHEN and CDR2 SYDVKM. The CDR3 reads CASNIAFYGTEAFF. In DNA, the CDR3 is TGTGCCAGCAACATCGCGTTCTATGGCACTGAAGCTTTCTTT.

This chain uses TRBV6-2 or TRBV6-3 with TRBJ1-2, with D hard to call. The germline V and J ends were trimmed by 5 bases and 2 bases, with 6 bases remaining between them. Per the germline V gene, CDR1 is MNHEY and CDR2 is SVGEGT. This CDR3 has 12 amino acids. The DNA for the CDR3 is TGTGCCAGCAGTGGTCCAAACTATGGCTACACCTTC. Translating it yields CASSGPNYGYTF.

The chain is built from TRBV6-2 or TRBV6-3 and TRBJ1-6; 7 bases fit TRBD1. CDR1 and CDR2 from the germline V gene are MNHEY and SVGEGT. Trimming at V came to 5 bases and at J to 12 bases, leaving 10 bases not matched to a gene. The CDR3 is made up of 14 amino acids. This CDR3 is CASSPQGSLLPLHF. The DNA of the CDR3 is TGTGCCAGCAGTCCACAGGGGTCCTTGTTACCCCTCCACTTT.

This chain uses TRBV7-9 with TRBJ1-2; perhaps TRBD1 as D (6 bases). V gave up 4 bases and J gave up 4 bases, with 10 bases separating them. The CDR3 covers 13 residues. Germline V CDR1 and CDR2: SEHNR, FQNEAQ (reference sequence). This CDR3 reads CASSSDRIYGYTF. CDR3 DNA: TGTGCCAGCAGCTCAGACAGGATCTATGGCTACACCTTC.

The J gene is TRBJ1-5, the V gene TRBV5-1, with unresolved D. CDR3 length equals 13 residues. Trimming stripped 5 bases from V and 1 base from J, with 7 bases between. Germline V CDR1 and CDR2: SGHRS, YFSETQ. The DNA of the CDR3 is TGCGCCAGCAGTCCCACCAGCAATCAGCCCCAGCATTTT. The encoded protein is CASSPTSNQPQHF.

The gene calls are TRBV6-2 or TRBV6-3 and TRBJ2-7; perhaps TRBD1 as D (5 bases). Germline CDR1 is MNHEY and CDR2 is SVGEGT. The CDR3 runs to 12 residues. V gave up 4 bases and J gave up 6 bases, with 10 bases separating them. The CDR3 loop reads CASSSKRGEQYF. CDR3 bases: TGTGCCAGCAGTTCGAAAAGGGGCGAGCAGTACTTC.

The chain is built from TRBV30 and TRBJ1-2; D is perhaps TRBD1 (5 bases). Trimming pared 8 bases from V and 5 bases from J, leaving 18 bases between. CDR1 is GTSNPN, CDR2 SVGIG, per germline (reference sequence). The CDR3 has 13 amino acids. In nucleotides, the CDR3 is TGTGCCAAGGGGCGGAAGGATGGGTATGGCTACACCTTC. Its protein product is CAKGRKDGYGYTF.

The table lists this clone with a count of one. V is TRBV27 and J is TRBJ2-7, with D unresolved. From germline, CDR1 is MNHEY and CDR2 SMNVEV (reference sequence). V was pared by 6 bases and J by 4 bases, with 7 bases between. This CDR3 has 11 amino acids. The CDR3 coding sequence is TGTGCCAGCAGAGAGAGATACGAGCAGTACTTC. It codes for CASRERYEQYF.

This clone was seen a handful of times. The chain combines TRBV29-1 with TRBJ1-5; D unclear. Germline V CDR1 and CDR2: SQVTM, ANQGSEA. The CDR3 covers 13 residues. V gave up 2 bases and J gave up 0 bases, with 5 bases separating them. CDR3 in DNA: TGCAGCGTTGAAATCAATAGCAATCAGCCCCAGCATTTT. It yields the protein CSVEINSNQPQHF.

This clone was observed a handful of times. The rearrangement uses TRBV7-3 and TRBJ1-2; a weak D match, TRBD1 (6 bases). V dropped 5 bases and J dropped 8 bases, with 18 bases sitting between them. Germline assignment: CDR1 SGHTA and CDR2 FQGTGA. This CDR3 has 14 amino acids. The DNA of the CDR3 is TGTGCCAGCAGCCCCCTCGGGGGGCGGGGAGGCTACACCTTC. Amino acid sequence: CASSPLGGRGGYTF.

The chain recombines TRBV27 with TRBJ2-2, with D possibly TRBD2 on 6 matching bases. The CDR3 totals 15 residues. V lost 2 bases to trimming and J lost 0 bases, with 7 bases between them. Germline V gives CDR1 MNHEY, CDR2 SMNVEV (reference sequence). The CDR3 coding sequence is TGTGCCAGCAGTTTAACGGGGGCGAACACCGGGGAGCTGTTTTTT. Translation gives CASSLTGANTGELFF.

The chain combines TRBV3-1 (or the pseudogene TRBV3-2) with TRBJ1-3; TRBD1 matches at 7 bases. This CDR3 region has 15 residues. Germline lookup yields CDR1 LGHDT and CDR2 YNNKEL (reference sequence). Trimming at V came to 3 bases and at J to 1 base, leaving 3 bases not matched to a gene. CDR3 in amino acids: CASSHGQASGNTIYF. DNA for the CDR3: TGTGCCAGCAGCCACGGACAGGCATCTGGAAACACCATATATTTT.

The V call is TRBV11-3, the J call TRBJ2-7, with D perhaps matching TRBD2 (6 bases). Germline assignment: CDR1 SGHNT and CDR2 YENEEA. V lost 7 bases, J lost 7 bases, and 17 bases lay in between. The CDR3 is made up of 13 amino acids. CDR3 loop: CASKDLPGEEQYF. The CDR3 nucleotides are TGTGCCAGCAAGGATCTTCCGGGAGAGGAGCAGTACTTC.

This rearrangement joins TRBV27 to TRBJ1-6; 8 bases align to TRBD1. The germline CDR1 and CDR2 sequences are MNHEY and SMNVEV (reference sequence). CDR3 length: 14 residues. Trimming removed 3 bases from V and 10 bases from J; junction bases left unmatched: 5. This CDR3 is CASSFPGQESPLHF. The CDR3 DNA reads as TGTGCCAGCAGTTTTCCGGGACAGGAATCACCCCTCCACTTT.

V is TRBV27 and J is TRBJ2-1, with TRBD1 identical over 7 bases. In germline, CDR1 is MNHEY, CDR2 SMNVEV (reference sequence). There are 15 residues in the CDR3. V lost 5 bases to trimming and J lost 7 bases; unmatched junction nucleotides: 11. The CDR3 DNA reads TGTGCCAGCAGTCCTCGACAGGGTTTGGTGAATGAGCAGTTCTTC. It is translated as CASSPRQGLVNEQFF.